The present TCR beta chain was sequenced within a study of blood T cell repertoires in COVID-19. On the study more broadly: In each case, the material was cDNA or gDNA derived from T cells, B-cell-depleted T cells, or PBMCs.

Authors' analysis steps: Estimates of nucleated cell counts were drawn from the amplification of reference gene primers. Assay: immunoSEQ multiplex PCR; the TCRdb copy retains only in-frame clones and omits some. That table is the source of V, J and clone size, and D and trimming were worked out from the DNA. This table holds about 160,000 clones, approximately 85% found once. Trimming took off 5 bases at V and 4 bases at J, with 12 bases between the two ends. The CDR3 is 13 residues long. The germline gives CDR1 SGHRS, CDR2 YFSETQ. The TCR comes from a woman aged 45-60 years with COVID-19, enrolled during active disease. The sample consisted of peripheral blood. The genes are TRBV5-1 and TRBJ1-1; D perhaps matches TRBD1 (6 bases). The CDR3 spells CASRGTGSTEAFF. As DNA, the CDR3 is TGCGCCAGCAGAGGAACAGGGTCCACTGAAGCTTTCTTT.